The present T cell receptor (beta chain) was sequenced within a study of human T cells and chemical hapten exposure. The CDR3 has 13 amino acids. Trimming left V 1 base short and J 6 bases short, with 9 bases between. Germline assignment: CDR1 SEHNR and CDR2 FQNEAQ (reference sequence). Regarding the study as a whole: Healthy individuals' immune responses may differ from those of donors, who had alopecia. DPC sensitization produced no change in TCRs with frequency above 1 in 1000.

TCRdb used MiXCR to reprocess the RACE reads, holding one entry per CDR3 protein. The sample has some 70,000 distinct CDR3 sequences; 10% are singletons. In its sample, this clonotype was seen a few times. Antigen specificity is unknown. Time point: patch test 2, 6 weeks after DPC sensitization. Sample treatment: therapeutic diphenylcyclopropenone sensitization with weekly scalp DPC. The origin of this receptor is a woman in her forties or fifties with alopecia areata. Some clones in this sample may be carry-over from other donors' samples. The chain joins TRBV7-9 to TRBJ1-2, with D unclear. The sequences come from whole blood, collected in connection with sensitization to the hapten diphenylcyclopropenone (DPC). The CDR3 nucleotides are TGTGCCAGCAGCTTAGGAATTACCAATGGCTACACCTTC. Amino acids: CASSLGITNGYTF.